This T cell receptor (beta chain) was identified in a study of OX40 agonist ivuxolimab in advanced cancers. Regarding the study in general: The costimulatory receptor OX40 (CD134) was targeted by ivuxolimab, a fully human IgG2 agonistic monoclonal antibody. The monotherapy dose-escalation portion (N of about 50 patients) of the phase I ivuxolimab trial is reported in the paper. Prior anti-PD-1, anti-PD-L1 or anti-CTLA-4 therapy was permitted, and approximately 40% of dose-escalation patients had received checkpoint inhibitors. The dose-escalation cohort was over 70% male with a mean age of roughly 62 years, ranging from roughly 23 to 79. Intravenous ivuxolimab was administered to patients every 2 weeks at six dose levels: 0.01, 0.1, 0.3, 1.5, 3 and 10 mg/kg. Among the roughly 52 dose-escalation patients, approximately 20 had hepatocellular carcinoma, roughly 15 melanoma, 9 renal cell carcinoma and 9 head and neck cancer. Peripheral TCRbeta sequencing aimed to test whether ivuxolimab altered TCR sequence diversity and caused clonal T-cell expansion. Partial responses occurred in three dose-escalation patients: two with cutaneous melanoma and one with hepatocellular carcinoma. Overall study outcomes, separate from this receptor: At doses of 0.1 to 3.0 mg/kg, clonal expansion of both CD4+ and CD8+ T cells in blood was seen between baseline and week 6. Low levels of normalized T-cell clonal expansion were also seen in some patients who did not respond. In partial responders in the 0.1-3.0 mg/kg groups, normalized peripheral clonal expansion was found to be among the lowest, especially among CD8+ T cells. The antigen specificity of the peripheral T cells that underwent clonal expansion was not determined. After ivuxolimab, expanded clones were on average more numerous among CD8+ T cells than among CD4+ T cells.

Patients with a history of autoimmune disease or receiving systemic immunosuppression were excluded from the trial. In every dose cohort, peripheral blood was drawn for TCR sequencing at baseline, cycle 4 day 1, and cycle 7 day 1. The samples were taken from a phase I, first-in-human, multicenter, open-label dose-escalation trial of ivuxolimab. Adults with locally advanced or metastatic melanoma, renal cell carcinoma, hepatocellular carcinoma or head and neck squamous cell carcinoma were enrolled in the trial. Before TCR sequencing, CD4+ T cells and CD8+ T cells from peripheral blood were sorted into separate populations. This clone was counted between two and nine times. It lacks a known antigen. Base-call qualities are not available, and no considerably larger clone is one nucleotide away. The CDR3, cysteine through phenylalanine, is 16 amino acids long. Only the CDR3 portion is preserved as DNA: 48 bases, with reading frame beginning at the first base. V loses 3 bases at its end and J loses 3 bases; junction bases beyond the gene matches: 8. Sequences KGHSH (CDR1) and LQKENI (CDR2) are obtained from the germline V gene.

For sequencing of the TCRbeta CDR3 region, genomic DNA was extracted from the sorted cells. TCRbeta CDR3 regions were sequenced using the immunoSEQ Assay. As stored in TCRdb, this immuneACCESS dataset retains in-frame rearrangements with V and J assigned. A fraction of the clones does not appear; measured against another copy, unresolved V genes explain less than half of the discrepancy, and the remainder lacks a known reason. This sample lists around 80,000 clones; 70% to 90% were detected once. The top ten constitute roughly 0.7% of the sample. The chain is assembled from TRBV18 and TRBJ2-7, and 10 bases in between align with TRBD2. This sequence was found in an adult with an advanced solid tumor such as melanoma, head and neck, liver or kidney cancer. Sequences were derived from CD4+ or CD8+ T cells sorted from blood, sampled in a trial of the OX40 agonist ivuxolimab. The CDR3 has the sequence CASSPTLAGASYEQYF. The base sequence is TGTGCCAGCTCACCTACCCTAGCGGGGGCCAGCTACGAGCAGTACTTC.